Here is one T cell receptor (beta chain) with its context. What this receptor recognizes is not known. Within one base of it there is no much larger clone, and no base qualities were kept. The collaborating institutions used their own protocols to collect whole blood in K2EDTA tubes. For TCRbeta analysis, collaborators shipped samples in one of three forms: frozen whole blood, isolated PBMCs, or DNA extracted from either of those sample types. TCRbeta CDR3 regions were amplified from genomic DNA by means of the immunoSEQ Assay, a bias-controlled multiplex PCR. From the authors' description of their analysis: The number of nucleated cells in each sample was estimated from the amplification of reference gene primers within the assay. To quantify the absolute abundance of each unique TCRbeta CDR3 rearrangement, sequence reads were collapsed and filtered. For each sample, productive Simpson clonality was calculated as the square root of Simpson's diversity index over productive rearrangements. TCRdb stores this immuneACCESS table with in-frame sequences only. Part of the clones is absent; in the studies checked, under half of the shortfall reflects unresolved V genes, and no reason is known for the rest. That table is the source of V, J and clone size, and D and trimming were worked out from the DNA. This sample is represented by approximately 250,000 clones; over 75% of them were singletons. Around 7.8% of the sample is taken by the ten largest.

The data belong to a study of blood T cell repertoires in COVID-19 (dated by TCRdb to about 2020). Regarding the research as a whole: Samples covering the acute and convalescent phases of COVID-19 were provided by collaborators in the United States, Italy and Spain. The material from the prospective study consisted of cDNA or gDNA derived from T cells, B-cell-depleted T cells, or PBMCs. The dataset comprised deeply sampled blood TCRbeta repertoires from subjects exposed to, actively infected with, or recovered from COVID-19. A freely available public database, intended as a resource for researchers studying the immune response to SARS-CoV-2, is where the repertoires were released. Samples were obtained from the ongoing ImmuneRACE study (first 160 participants) and from 1,254 subjects provided by 6 global collaborators. Sample metadata almost always included a de-identified subject ID, COVID-19 status, age in years and sex. Where available, HLA class I and class II types were obtained from metadata supplied by the sample provider rather than from assay-based typing. Summary of the overall study and its limitations: How much clinical and demographic metadata was included differed by source and by participant, and the metadata was provided uncurated.

The germline V gene gives CDR1 as KGHSH and CDR2 as LQKENI. Including cysteine and phenylalanine, the CDR3 has 18 amino acids. The DNA shown is the 54-base CDR3, in frame from base 1. Trimmed from V: 3 bases; trimmed from J: 1 base; junction bases lacking a gene match: 10. Sequencing was carried out using peripheral blood. This receptor was taken from a human donor in a cohort sampled during active COVID-19. The chain was built from TRBV18 and TRBJ1-3, with 9 bases in between that match TRBD1. CDR3 reads: CASSPLAEQGASGNTIYF. The DNA reads as follows: TGTGCCAGCTCACCTTTGGCGGAACAGGGGGCGTCTGGAAACACCATATATTTT.